Listed here is a single T cell receptor beta chain. The target antigen is unknown. These data originate in a study of T cells expressing NK-cell markers. Whole-study context: There were seven HCMV-seropositive donors and one seronegative donor among the eight sequenced. General study points: No clear determination of HCMV specificity was made for expanded NKG2C+ T cell clones. Several of the donors carried dominant NKG2C+ clonotypes that took up about 1.0-8% of their CD8+ T cells.

Using the 5' RACE reads, TCRdb records one entry per CDR3 protein without DNA. This sample's table has around 100,000 distinct CDR3 sequences. CDR1 SGHVS and CDR2 FQNEAQ come from the germline V gene. This CDR3 region has 14 residues. Sequencing was performed on blood T cells: a sorted CD56 or NKG2C T cell subset, CD4+ or CD8+ T cells, or bulk PBMC T cells (not recorded which). The TCR comes from a woman between 18 and 70 years old in good health. The V and J genes are TRBV7-8 and TRBJ1-2; TCRdb proposes TRBD1, but this gene call is untestable without DNA. Here the CDR3 reads CASSFEQGDYGYTF.